This T cell receptor (beta chain) was sequenced for a study of beta chain features in type 1 diabetes. Whole-study context: The study found patients and healthy donors alike in age, gender and cell yields. Broader study findings: TCRB CDR3s were moderately but significantly shorter in Type 1 diabetes patients in all four CD4+ subsets.

V shed 0 bases, J shed 1 base, and the junction held 2 bases outside the gene matches. Germline CDR1 is GTSNPN and CDR2 is SVGIG (reference sequence). The CDR3 is 14 amino acids. Post-sort purity exceeded 98% for all sorted populations. This clone was detected only a few times. Its target is unknown. The same CDR3 can be traced to other DNA sequences in this sample. The isolated RNA, all of it, was reverse transcribed, so expressed TCRB transcripts were what got sequenced. Roughly 3.6 million reads on average were seen across naive, central memory and regulatory T cell samples. Some clones are missing from TCRdb's copy, which holds only in-frame ones; the method was immunoSEQ multiplex PCR. The repertoire consists of 680,000 or so clones, with roughly 13% occurring once and the leading ten covering 0.02% to 0.025%.

Sequences were obtained from naive CD4+ T cells from blood. The genes are TRBV30 and TRBJ2-7, with TRBD1 identical over 8 bases. This receptor was obtained from a man aged 18 to 30 with type 1 diabetes. The CDR3 region has the DNA TGTGCCTGGAGTGTACAGGGGGGATCCTACGAGCAGTACTTC. This codes for CAWSVQGGSYEQYF.